Below, 28 T cell receptor beta chains from the same sample are listed, as sequenced in a study of T cells in Graves' hyperthyroidism and ophthalmopathy (dated by TCRdb to between 2017 and 2020). The method was multiplex PCR. These reads were obtained on an Illumina HiSeq 2000. TCR beta CDR3 regions were amplified from RNA transcripts. The TCR CDR3 was subjected to a first round of RT-PCR using the HTBI primer set and the Qiagen OneStep RT-PCR kit. The public sequencing data were trimmed at Q25 with fastp and processed into clonotypes with MiXCR by TCRdb, which kept only in-frame beta chains. All rows with the same CDR3 protein become a single entry with the most common DNA and genes. The sample data list a few hundred thousand distinct CDR3 sequences, and around 14% of these were observed just once. The ten largest clones capture around a quarter of the sample. The specimen was blood. These receptors came from a young woman with Graves' hyperthyroidism that later progressed to Graves' ophthalmopathy.

Remarks on this clonotype: A junction boundary mismatches the germline segment, possibly from a read error. V is TRBV20-1 and J is TRBJ1-5; tentatively, D is TRBD1 (6 bases). Looked up from germline, CDR1 is DFQATT and CDR2 is SNEGSKA (reference sequence). There are 14 residues in the CDR3. The chain's CDR3 is CSARDLQGNQPQHF. CDR3 coding DNA: TGCAGTGCTAGAGATCTACAGGGCAATCAGCCCCAACATTTT.

CDR3 loop: CSARGQGPDTQYF. Written as DNA, the CDR3 is TGCAGTGCTAGAGGACAGGGCCCAGATACGCAGTATTTT. The chain employs TRBV20-1 and TRBJ2-3; 7 nucleotides match TRBD1. V shed 1 base, J shed 4 bases, and the junction held 2 bases outside the gene matches. There are 13 residues in the CDR3. Germline values: CDR1 DFQATT, CDR2 SNEGSKA (reference sequence).

This clonotype was seen many times. The chain employs TRBV24-1 and TRBJ2-2; TRBD1 might be the D (5 bases). The CDR3 spans 14 residues. Germline CDR1 and CDR2: KGHDR and SFDVKD. V dropped 10 bases and J dropped 0 bases, with 11 bases sitting between them. The CDR3 loop reads CATTDNPNTGELFF. In nucleotides, the CDR3 is TGTGCCACAACGGACAACCCGAACACCGGGGAGCTGTTTTTT.

This clonotype was observed at least ten times. The V call is TRBV20-1, the J call TRBJ1-6; D possibly corresponds to TRBD1 (6 bases). The CDR3 length is 13 residues. V was clipped by 5 bases and J by 9 bases, with 14 bases between them. Germline CDR1 is DFQATT and CDR2 is SNEGSKA (reference sequence). CDR3 in DNA: TGCAGTGCTCCGGACAGTTTAGGTTCACCCCTCCACTTT. Its translation is CSAPDSLGSPLHF.

The chain uses TRBV11-2 and TRBJ2-1; 10 nucleotides line up with TRBD2. CDR1 is SGHAT, CDR2 FQNNGV, per germline. There are 15 residues in the CDR3. With 5 bases clipped from V and 2 bases from J, the junction kept 3 bases outside the gene matches. The CDR3 spells CASSITSGTYNEQFF. CDR3 bases: TGTGCCAGCAGCATAACTAGCGGGACCTACAATGAGCAGTTCTTC.

Ten or more counts support this clonotype. This sequence joins TRBV28 and TRBJ2-7, with 7 bases lining up with TRBD2. Germline V CDR1 and CDR2: MDHEN, SYDVKM. The V gene end was trimmed by 11 bases and the J gene end by 6 bases; junction bases not matched to a gene: 13. This CDR3 is 13 amino acids long. In DNA form, the CDR3 reads TGTGCCTCAGGCGGGAGATGGCTTAGCGAGCAGTACTTC. It translates to CASGGRWLSEQYF.

The V and J genes are TRBV5-1 and TRBJ2-2, with D perhaps given as TRBD1 or TRBD2 (6 bases each). V shed 5 bases and J shed 3 bases, with 23 bases lying between them. This CDR3 spans 18 amino acids. CDR1 is SGHRS and CDR2 is YFSETQ in the germline V gene. CDR3: CASRPPQGRTADTGELFF. CDR3 nucleotide sequence: TGCGCCAGCAGACCCCCCCAGGGGAGGACAGCCGACACCGGGGAGCTGTTTTTT.

The sample holds many counts of this clonotype. V gene TRBV3-1 combines with J gene TRBJ2-7, with 12 bases matching TRBD2. J was trimmed by 5 bases and V by 3 bases; bases with no gene match: 2. The CDR3 runs 14 residues. Germline CDR1 and CDR2: LGHDT and YNNKEL (reference sequence). The CDR3 DNA is TGTGCCAGCAGCCATCTAGCGGGAGGGAACGAGCAGTACTTC. Protein: CASSHLAGGNEQYF.

This clonotype was seen many times. This chain connects TRBV10-3 to TRBJ2-2; TRBD1 is a possible D gene (5 bases). In germline, CDR1 is ENHRY, CDR2 SYGVKD. Trimming took 10 bases from V and 5 from J, leaving 11 bases between them. The CDR3 runs 12 residues. This CDR3 is CATTQGTGELFF. The CDR3 DNA follows: TGTGCCACCACCCAGGGAACCGGGGAGCTGTTTTTT.

Details on this clonotype: This may arise from a read error, as a much more abundant clone is one base away. The chain is built from TRBV5-1 and TRBJ1-1; 7 bases match TRBD1. Germline V gene sequence: CDR1 SGHRS, CDR2 YFSETQ. CDR3 length equals 16 residues. DNA for the CDR3: TGCGCCAGCAGCTTGGAACAGGGGCCAGGGAACACTGAAGCTTCCTTT. This gives the protein CASSLEQGPGNTEASF.

This clonotype has a handful of counts. J is TRBJ2-1 and V is TRBV27; D is unclear. V lost 2 bases to trimming and J lost 4 bases, with 9 bases between them. The germline CDR1 and CDR2 sequences are MNHEY and SMNVEV (reference sequence). There are 14 residues in the CDR3. CDR3: CASSLAVGYNEQFF. DNA of the CDR3: TGTGCCAGCAGTTTAGCGGTGGGGTACAATGAGCAGTTCTTC.

The chain recombines TRBV28 with TRBJ1-4; TRBD1 might be the D (6 bases). The V end lost 7 bases, the J end lost 10 bases, and 22 bases lay between the germline ends. Germline CDR1 is MDHEN and CDR2 is SYDVKM. This CDR3 spans 15 amino acids. For the CDR3, the DNA is TGTGCCAGCACGGGGGCGGGGGGCGCAGAAGTAAAACTGTTTTTT. It translates to CASTGAGGAEVKLFF.

V gene TRBV27 combines with J gene TRBJ2-7, with D perhaps TRBD2 (5 bases). Trimming pared 4 bases from V and 6 bases from J, leaving 13 bases between. Germline CDR1 MNHEY, CDR2 SMNVEV (reference sequence). The CDR3 contains 13 residues. The CDR3 region has the DNA TGTGCCAGCAGTTCCAATCTAGCAGCCGAGCAGTACTTC. Translation: CASSSNLAAEQYF.

At least ten counts were recorded for this clonotype. V and J are TRBV6-1 and TRBJ1-3; no firm D call. The CDR3 totals 17 residues. V gave up 3 bases and J gave up 0 bases, with 15 bases separating them. Germline V gene lookup returns CDR1 MNHNS and CDR2 SASEGT. The CDR3 DNA reads as TGTGCCAGCAGTGAGTTTGCCTCGGGGATCTCTGGAAACACCATATATTTT. Its protein is CASSEFASGISGNTIYF.

On this clonotype itself: An end of the junction differs from the germline gene, which may be a read error. V usage is TRBV13 and J usage is TRBJ2-3, with a tentative D call TRBD2 (5 bases). Looked up from germline, CDR1 is PRHDT and CDR2 is FYEKMQ (reference sequence). This CDR3 comprises 15 residues. The DNA for the CDR3 is TGTGCCAGCAGCGCCCCCCGGGGTGACACAGATACGCGGTATTTT. This encodes CASSAPRGDTDTRYF.

The genes are TRBV19 and TRBJ2-7; 11 bases are shared with TRBD2. The V gene end was trimmed by 5 bases and the J gene end by 7 bases; junction bases not matched to a gene: 4. CDR3 length: 13 amino acids. Germline V gives CDR1 LNHDA, CDR2 SQIVND (reference sequence). Written as DNA, the CDR3 is TGTGCCAGTAGTCCAAGACTAGCGGGGGAGCAGTACTTC. Residues: CASSPRLAGEQYF.

This chain connects TRBV6-2 or TRBV6-3 to TRBJ2-1, with 13 bases fitting TRBD2. CDR1 is MNHEY and CDR2 is SVGEGT in the germline V gene. There are 14 residues in the CDR3. V was pared by 11 bases and J by 7 bases, with 8 bases of the junction left unmatched. DNA of the CDR3: TGTGCCCGACGGTGGACTAGCGGGGGAAATGAGCAGTTCTTC. Protein: CARRWTSGGNEQFF.

This clonotype was observed many times. J is TRBJ2-7 and V is TRBV15; TRBD2 aligns across 9 bases. CDR1 is LNHNV and CDR2 is YYDKDF in the germline V gene (reference sequence). The J segment lost 2 bases and the V segment lost 0 bases, leaving 2 bases of the junction unmatched. There are 15 residues in the CDR3. Here the CDR3 DNA reads TGTGCCACCAGCAGAGAGCGGGAGGGACCCTACGAGCAGTACTTC. This sequence encodes CATSREREGPYEQYF.

This clonotype was counted only a few times. This sequence joins TRBV6-1 and TRBJ2-7; TRBD1 aligns across 8 bases. The V segment lost 3 bases and the J segment 0 bases; nucleotides outside the gene matches: 7. CDR1 is MNHNS, CDR2 SASEGT, per germline. The CDR3 contains 16 residues. In DNA form, the CDR3 reads TGTGCCAGCAGTGAGACGACAGGGGACCACTCCTACGAGCAGTACTTC. Translation: CASSETTGDHSYEQYF.

This clonotype appeared many times. The chain carries TRBV7-2 and TRBJ2-7; the match to TRBD2 covers 11 bases. Germline values: CDR1 SGHTA, CDR2 FQGNSA. The CDR3 spans 15 residues. Germline trimming cut 5 bases from V and 2 bases from J; bases unmatched to any gene: 5. In DNA, the CDR3 is TGTGCCAGCAGCGTACTAGCGGGAGTCCCCTACGAGCAGTACTTC. This codes for CASSVLAGVPYEQYF.

The table lists this clonotype with many counts. The chain is built from TRBV28 and TRBJ2-1, with TRBD1 matching 8 bases. The V segment lost 6 bases and the J segment 5 bases; nucleotides outside the gene matches: 6. The germline CDR1 and CDR2 sequences are MDHEN and SYDVKM. This CDR3 spans 14 amino acids. The CDR3 here is CASSKRTGNNEQFF. The CDR3 DNA follows: TGTGCCAGCAGCAAACGGACAGGGAACAATGAGCAGTTCTTC. Looking up the rest from reference TRBV28 and TRBJ2-1 gives the full variable domain: DVKVTQSSRYLVKRTGEKVFLECVQDMDHENMFWYRQDPGLGLRLIYFSYDVKMKEKGDIPEGYSVSREKKERFSLILESASTNQTSMYLCASSKRTGNNEQFFGPGTRLTVL.

This clonotype has a count of ten or more. This chain joins TRBV28 and TRBJ2-7; TRBD2 matches 12 bases. CDR3 length equals 14 residues. The germline V gene encodes CDR1 MDHEN and CDR2 SYDVKM. With 8 bases clipped from V and 5 bases from J, the junction kept 7 bases outside the gene matches. CDR3 sequence (DNA): TGTGCCAGCGTGACTAGCGGGAGTCTCCACGAGCAGTACTTC. The encoded protein is CASVTSGSLHEQYF.

This chain uses TRBV2 with TRBJ2-5; no definite D call. V dropped 2 bases and J dropped 7 bases, with 14 bases sitting between them. Germline loops: CDR1 SNHLY, CDR2 FYNNEI. CDR3 size: 14 residues. CDR3 sequence: CASSEMVRMGTQYF. The CDR3 region has the DNA TGTGCCAGCAGTGAAATGGTTAGGATGGGGACCCAGTACTTC.

The table lists this clonotype with many counts. This chain connects TRBV7-9 to TRBJ2-7; 8 positions match TRBD1. Looked up from germline, CDR1 is SEHNR and CDR2 is FQNEAQ (reference sequence). Unmatched junction bases numbered 4, after V lost 4 bases and J lost 2 bases. The CDR3 has 14 residues. In DNA, the CDR3 is TGTGCCAGCAGCTCCTCGGGACAGGCCTACGAGCAGTACTTC. Encoded protein: CASSSSGQAYEQYF.

This sequence joins TRBV30 and TRBJ1-1, with a possible D match to TRBD1 (5 bases). Germline assignment: CDR1 GTSNPN and CDR2 SVGIG (reference sequence). The CDR3 spans 16 residues. Between the trimmed V and J ends, which lost 0 bases and 6 bases, there was a span of 20 bases. The CDR3 nucleotides are TGTGCCTGGAGTGTACTGGGGGGGTTGGTGAAGGCTGAAGCTTTCTTT. It codes for CAWSVLGGLVKAEAFF.

The genes are TRBV12-3 or TRBV12-4 and TRBJ2-2; maybe TRBD2 (6 bases). V lost 7 bases to trimming and J lost 3 bases, with 9 bases between them. The CDR3 has 13 residues. CDR3 protein: CASTRDYTGELFF. In nucleotides, the CDR3 is TGTGCCAGCACCCGGGACTACACCGGGGAGCTGTTTTTT.

In its sample, this clonotype was seen many times. The chain carries TRBV12-3 or TRBV12-4 and TRBJ2-2, with 13 bases aligning to TRBD2. The CDR3 consists of 17 residues. The junction had 9 bases not matched to a gene; V was cut back by 5 bases and J by 6 bases. This chain's CDR3 is CASSIRTSGSGAGELFF. The CDR3 bases are TGTGCCAGCAGTATCCGGACTAGCGGGAGTGGCGCCGGGGAGCTGTTTTTT.

Regarding this clonotype: A much larger clone lies one base from this, so it may be a read error. This chain links TRBV6-5 with TRBJ2-1, with a tentative D call TRBD2 (6 bases). This CDR3 spans 14 amino acids. Germline V gene data show CDR1 as MNHEY and CDR2 as SVGAGI. CDR3 bases: TGTGCCAGCAGTACTAGCAGTGACTACAGTGAGCAGTTCTTC. Protein: CASSTSSDYSEQFF.